These 15 T cell receptor beta chains originate from one sample sequenced in a study of blood T cell repertoires in COVID-19. Assay: immunoSEQ multiplex PCR; the TCRdb copy retains only in-frame clones and omits some. The data hold 55,000 to 75,000 clones, with about 79% observed a single time. The sequencing input was peripheral blood. All receptors derive from a man in his 70s with acute or convalescent COVID-19.

The genes are TRBV6-5 and TRBJ1-6; 7 bases match TRBD1. Germline-derived CDR1 and CDR2 are MNHEY and SVGAGI. The CDR3 has 13 amino acids. V was clipped by 7 bases and J by 8 bases; unmatched bases: 5. The CDR3 reads CASNRQGDSPLHF. The DNA of the CDR3 is TGTGCCAGCAACCGACAGGGCGATTCACCCCTCCACTTT.

The chain employs TRBV11-2 and TRBJ2-5; TRBD2 matches 15 bases. Germline CDR1 SGHAT, CDR2 FQNNGV. This CDR3 region has 18 residues. After removal of 4 bases from V and 5 bases from J, the junction contained 11 bases not matched to a gene. The CDR3 DNA reads TGTGCCAGCAGCTCCTCACCGGGACTAGCGGGAGGTCTGGAGACCCAGTACTTC. Protein: CASSSSPGLAGGLETQYF.

This chain links TRBV27 with TRBJ2-2; TRBD1 aligns across 7 bases. The CDR3 has 18 residues. With 1 base clipped from V and 5 bases from J, the junction kept 13 bases outside the gene matches. Germline V CDR1 and CDR2: MNHEY, SMNVEV (reference sequence). The chain's CDR3 is CASSLFLSGTVVTGELFF. The CDR3 DNA reads as TGTGCCAGCAGTTTATTCCTTTCCGGGACAGTCGTTACCGGGGAGCTGTTTTTT.

The V call is TRBV19, the J call TRBJ2-3; 7 bases map to TRBD2. The trim removed 5 bases at V and 0 bases at J, leaving 8 bases unmatched. There are 16 residues in the CDR3. The germline gives CDR1 LNHDA, CDR2 SQIVND (reference sequence). The CDR3 is CASSVLAVTSTDTQYF. The CDR3 bases are TGTGCCAGTAGTGTCCTAGCGGTTACCAGCACAGATACGCAGTATTTT.

The chain carries TRBV27 and TRBJ1-2; the match to TRBD1 covers 8 bases. Germline V gene data show CDR1 as MNHEY and CDR2 as SMNVEV (reference sequence). Losses at the gene ends were 5 bases for V and 2 bases for J; bases not matched to a gene: 10. This CDR3 contains 16 residues. The CDR3 loop reads CASSRTGQGWNYGYTF. The CDR3 DNA reads as TGTGCCAGCAGTCGTACCGGACAGGGTTGGAACTATGGCTACACCTTC.

This clone has more than one count but fewer than ten. This chain uses TRBV6-5 with TRBJ1-1; 9 bases line up with TRBD1. CDR3 length equals 15 residues. Germline V gene sequence: CDR1 MNHEY, CDR2 SVGAGI. With 5 bases clipped from V and 5 bases from J, the junction kept 9 bases outside the gene matches. CDR3 region: CASSSPDRGWTEAFF. The CDR3 DNA is TGTGCCAGCAGTAGCCCGGACAGGGGCTGGACTGAAGCTTTCTTT.

The chain uses TRBV27 and TRBJ1-1; D gene uncertain. Germline assignment: CDR1 MNHEY and CDR2 SMNVEV (reference sequence). The V end lost 0 bases, the J end lost 2 bases, and 7 bases lay between the germline ends. CDR3 size: 14 residues. The CDR3 is CASSLSAANTEAFF. CDR3 bases: TGTGCCAGCAGTTTATCGGCGGCTAACACTGAAGCTTTCTTT.

This chain connects TRBV27 to TRBJ2-1; 11 bases are shared with TRBD2. The CDR3 is 16 residues long. Looked up from germline, CDR1 is MNHEY and CDR2 is SMNVEV (reference sequence). The V gene end was trimmed by 4 bases and the J gene end by 3 bases; junction bases not matched to a gene: 5. CDR3 region: CASSSSLAGGYNEQFF. The CDR3 region has the DNA TGTGCCAGCAGTTCCTCGCTAGCGGGAGGCTACAATGAGCAGTTCTTC.

The gene calls are TRBV12-3 or TRBV12-4 and TRBJ2-2; tentative D call: TRBD1 (5 bases). This CDR3 comprises 11 residues. V lost 8 bases and J 6 bases, leaving 7 bases between the germline ends. CDR3 DNA sequence: TGTGCCAGCCAGGGTTCCGGGGAGCTGTTTTTT. Translated, it gives CASQGSGELFF.

The chain has TRBV21-1 and TRBJ2-7; the listed D gene, TRBD1, was not tested against the DNA. TRBV21-1 constitutes a pseudogene. The CDR3 extends over 16 amino acids. CDR3 nucleotides: TGTGCCAGCAGCAAAGGAGGACAGGGGGAGGCTACGAAGCAGTACTTC. Translating it yields CASSKGGQGEATKQYF.

V usage is TRBV11-2 and J usage is TRBJ2-1; D perhaps matches TRBD2 (5 bases). The CDR3 covers 14 residues. Trimming cost V 4 bases and J 5 bases, with 12 bases left between them. Per germline, CDR1 SGHAT and CDR2 FQNNGV. Here the CDR3 reads CASSYRGNDNEQFF. DNA for the CDR3: TGTGCCAGCAGCTACCGGGGAAACGACAATGAGCAGTTCTTC.

V and J are TRBV18 and TRBJ1-3; 9 positions agree with TRBD1. The CDR3 is 16 amino acids. Germline V gene lookup returns CDR1 KGHSH and CDR2 LQKENI. With 2 bases clipped from V and 2 bases from J, the junction kept 4 bases outside the gene matches. CDR3 bases: TGTGCCAGCTCACCAGGGGACAGGGTTACTGGAAACACCATATATTTT. Its protein product is CASSPGDRVTGNTIYF.

The rearrangement links TRBV25-1 to TRBJ2-7; D perhaps matches TRBD2 (5 bases). The CDR3 has 13 amino acids. Germline V gene data show CDR1 as MGHDK and CDR2 as SYGVNS. V was shortened by 6 bases and J by 7 bases, with 16 bases between the two germline ends. The CDR3: CASRVPGRGEQYF. CDR3 DNA sequence: TGTGCCAGCAGGGTACCGGGCCGCGGGGAGCAGTACTTC.

This clone was detected only a few times. This sequence joins TRBV5-1 and TRBJ2-7, with a weak D call TRBD2 (6 bases). Trimming removed 4 bases at V and 0 bases at J, with 14 bases between. Germline lookup yields CDR1 SGHRS and CDR2 YFSETQ. The length of the CDR3 is 15 residues. CDR3 bases: TGCGCCAGCAGCGGGCTAGCGCCGACCTCCTACGAGCAGTACTTC. Protein sequence: CASSGLAPTSYEQYF.

The table lists this clone with a few counts. The CDR3 region is CATLTLGTGGGLTTEAFF. The CDR3 nucleotides read TGTGCCACCCTAACGCTGGGGACAGGGGGCGGTTTAACCACTGAAGCTTTCTTT. The chain carries TRBV28 and TRBJ1-1; 12 nucleotides line up with TRBD1. The CDR3 loop spans 18 amino acids. V shed 10 bases and J 4 bases; nucleotides not matched to a gene: 19. In germline, CDR1 is MDHEN, CDR2 SYDVKM.